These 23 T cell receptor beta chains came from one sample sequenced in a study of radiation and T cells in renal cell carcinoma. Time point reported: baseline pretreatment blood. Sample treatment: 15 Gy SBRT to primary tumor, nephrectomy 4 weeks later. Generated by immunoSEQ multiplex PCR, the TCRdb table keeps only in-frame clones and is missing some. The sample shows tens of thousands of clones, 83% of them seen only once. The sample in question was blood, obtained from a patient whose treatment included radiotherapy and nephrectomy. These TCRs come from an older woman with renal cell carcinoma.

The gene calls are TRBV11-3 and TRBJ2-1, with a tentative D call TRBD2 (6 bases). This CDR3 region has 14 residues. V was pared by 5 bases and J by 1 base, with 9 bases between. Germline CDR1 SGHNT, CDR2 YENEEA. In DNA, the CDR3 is TGTGCCAGCAGCCACAGCGGGTCCTACAATGAGCAGTTCTTC. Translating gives CASSHSGSYNEQFF.

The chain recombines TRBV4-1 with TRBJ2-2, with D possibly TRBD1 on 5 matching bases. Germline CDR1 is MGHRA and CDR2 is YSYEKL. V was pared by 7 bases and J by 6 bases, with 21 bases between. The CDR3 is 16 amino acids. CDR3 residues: CASKDEVGQGSGELFF. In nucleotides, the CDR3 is TGCGCCAGCAAAGACGAGGTGGGGCAGGGCTCCGGGGAGCTGTTTTTT.

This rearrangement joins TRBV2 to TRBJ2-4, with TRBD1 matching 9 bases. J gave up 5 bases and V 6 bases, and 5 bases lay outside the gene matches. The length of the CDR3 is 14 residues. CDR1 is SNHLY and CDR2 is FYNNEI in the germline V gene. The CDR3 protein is CASSGQGLENIQYF. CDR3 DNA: TGTGCCAGCAGCGGACAGGGGTTAGAAAACATTCAGTACTTC.

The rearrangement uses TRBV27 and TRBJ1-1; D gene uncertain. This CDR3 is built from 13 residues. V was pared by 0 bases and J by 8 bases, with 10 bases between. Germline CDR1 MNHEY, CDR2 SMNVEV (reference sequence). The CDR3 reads CASSLSRSGEAFF. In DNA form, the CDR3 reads TGTGCCAGCAGTTTATCGAGGTCCGGGGAAGCTTTCTTT.

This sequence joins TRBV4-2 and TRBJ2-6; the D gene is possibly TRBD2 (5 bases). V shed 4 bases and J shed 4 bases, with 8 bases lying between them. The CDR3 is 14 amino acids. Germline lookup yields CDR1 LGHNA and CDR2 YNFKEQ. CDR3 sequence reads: CASSPGSGANVLTF. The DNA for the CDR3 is TGTGCCAGCAGCCCGGGATCGGGGGCCAACGTCCTGACTTTC.

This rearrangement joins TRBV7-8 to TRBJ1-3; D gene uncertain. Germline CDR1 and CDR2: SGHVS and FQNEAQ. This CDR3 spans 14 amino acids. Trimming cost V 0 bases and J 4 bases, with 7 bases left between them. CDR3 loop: CASSLAGLGNTIYF. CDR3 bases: TGTGCCAGCAGCTTAGCAGGGCTCGGAAACACCATATATTTT.

CDR3 amino acids: CASSPRAGSNTGELFF. CDR3 DNA: TGTGCCAGCTCACCAAGAGCGGGTTCCAACACCGGGGAGCTGTTTTTT. This chain joins TRBV18 and TRBJ2-2; D might be TRBD2 (6 bases). Germline V lookup: CDR1 KGHSH, CDR2 LQKENI. Trimming took 2 bases from V and 2 from J, leaving 12 bases between them. The length of the CDR3 is 16 residues.

This chain's CDR3 is CASSKGQGVANTEAFF. DNA for the CDR3: TGTGCCAGCAGTAAGGGACAGGGGGTGGCGAACACTGAAGCTTTCTTT. The rearrangement uses TRBV6-6 and TRBJ1-1, with 11 bases matching TRBD1. The CDR3 spans 16 residues. Germline V gives CDR1 MNHNY, CDR2 SVGAGI (reference sequence). After removal of 5 bases from V and 1 base from J, the junction contained 6 bases not matched to a gene.

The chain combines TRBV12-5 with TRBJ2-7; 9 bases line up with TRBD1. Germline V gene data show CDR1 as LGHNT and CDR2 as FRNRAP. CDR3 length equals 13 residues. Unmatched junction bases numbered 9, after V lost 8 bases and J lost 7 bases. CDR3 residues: CASRRTGEREQYF. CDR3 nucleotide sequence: TGTGCTAGTCGTCGGACAGGGGAAAGGGAGCAGTACTTC.

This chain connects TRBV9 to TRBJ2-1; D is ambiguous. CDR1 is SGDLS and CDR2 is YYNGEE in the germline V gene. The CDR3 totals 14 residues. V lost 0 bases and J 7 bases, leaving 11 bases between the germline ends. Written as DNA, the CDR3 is TGTGCCAGCAGCGTAGAGATGGGTTTAAATGAGCAGTTCTTC. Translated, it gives CASSVEMGLNEQFF. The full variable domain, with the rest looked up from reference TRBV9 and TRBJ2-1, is DSGVTQTPKHLITATGQRVTLRCSPRSGDLSVYWYQQSLDQGLQFLIQYYNGEERAKGNILERFSAQQFPDLHSELNLSSLELGDSALYFCASSVEMGLNEQFFGPGTRLTVL.

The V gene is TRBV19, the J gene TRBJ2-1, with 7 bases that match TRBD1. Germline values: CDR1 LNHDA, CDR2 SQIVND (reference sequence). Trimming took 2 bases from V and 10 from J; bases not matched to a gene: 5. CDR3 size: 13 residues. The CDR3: CASSIMDRREQFF. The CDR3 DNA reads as TGTGCCAGTAGTATAATGGACAGGAGAGAGCAGTTCTTC.

For the CDR3, the DNA is TGTGCCAGCAGCTTAAGGGGTACCTACGAGCAGTACTTC. The encoded protein is CASSLRGTYEQYF. The chain couples TRBV7-8 to TRBJ2-7; D perhaps matches TRBD1 (5 bases). With 2 bases removed from V and 2 bases from J, the gap between germline ends came to 7 bases. The CDR3 runs to 13 residues. The germline CDR1 and CDR2 sequences are SGHVS and FQNEAQ. Looking up the rest from reference TRBV7-8 and TRBJ2-7 gives the full variable domain: GAGVSQSPRYKVAKRGQDVALRCDPISGHVSLFWYQQALGQGPEFLTYFQNEAQLDKSGLPSDRFFAERPEGSVSTLKIQRTQQEDSAVYLCASSLRGTYEQYFGPGTRLTVT.

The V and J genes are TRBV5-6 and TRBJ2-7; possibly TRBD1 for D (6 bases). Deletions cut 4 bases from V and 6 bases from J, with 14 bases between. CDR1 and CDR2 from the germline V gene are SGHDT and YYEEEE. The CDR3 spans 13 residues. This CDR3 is CASSNLQGIEQYF. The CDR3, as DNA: TGTGCCAGCAGCAACCTACAGGGAATCGAGCAGTACTTC.

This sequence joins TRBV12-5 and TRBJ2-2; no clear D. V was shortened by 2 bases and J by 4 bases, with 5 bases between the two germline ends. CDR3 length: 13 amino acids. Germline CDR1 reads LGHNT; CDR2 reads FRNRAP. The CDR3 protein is CASGLWSTGELFF. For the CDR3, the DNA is TGTGCTAGTGGTTTGTGGTCCACCGGGGAGCTGTTTTTT.

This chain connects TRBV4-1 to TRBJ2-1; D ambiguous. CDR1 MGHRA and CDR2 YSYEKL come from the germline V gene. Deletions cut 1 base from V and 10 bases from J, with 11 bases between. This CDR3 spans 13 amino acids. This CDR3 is CASSQAVGVEQFF. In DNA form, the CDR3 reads TGCGCCAGCAGCCAAGCGGTTGGAGTGGAGCAGTTCTTC.

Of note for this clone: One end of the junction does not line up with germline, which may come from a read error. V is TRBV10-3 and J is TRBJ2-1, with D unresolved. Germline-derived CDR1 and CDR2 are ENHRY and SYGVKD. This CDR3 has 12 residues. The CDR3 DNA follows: TGTGCCATCAGCTCCAGTTACAATGTGCAGTTCTTC. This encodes CAISSSYNVQFF.

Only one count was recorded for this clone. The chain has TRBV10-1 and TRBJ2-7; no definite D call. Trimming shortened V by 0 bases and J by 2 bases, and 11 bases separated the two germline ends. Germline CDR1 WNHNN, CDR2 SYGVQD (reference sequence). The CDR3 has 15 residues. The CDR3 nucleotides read TGCGCCAGCAGTGAGTCAAGCCAGGCTACCTACGAGCAGTACTTC. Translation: CASSESSQATYEQYF.

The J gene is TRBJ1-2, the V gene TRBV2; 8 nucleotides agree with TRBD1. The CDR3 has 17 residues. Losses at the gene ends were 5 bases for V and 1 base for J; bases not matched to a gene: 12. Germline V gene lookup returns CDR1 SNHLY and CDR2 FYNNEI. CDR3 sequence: CASSTTGQASLNYGYTF. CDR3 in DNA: TGTGCCAGCAGTACTACGGGACAGGCCTCTCTTAACTATGGCTACACCTTC. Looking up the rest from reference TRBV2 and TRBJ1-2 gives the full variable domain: EPEVTQTPSHQVTQMGQEVILRCVPISNHLYFYWYRQILGQKVEFLVSFYNNEISEKSEIFDDQFSVERPDGSNFTLKIRSTKLEDSAMYFCASSTTGQASLNYGYTFGSGTRLTVV.

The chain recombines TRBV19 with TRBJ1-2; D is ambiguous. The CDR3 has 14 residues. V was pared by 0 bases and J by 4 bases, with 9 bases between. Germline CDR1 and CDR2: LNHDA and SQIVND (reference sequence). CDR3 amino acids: CASSIDGITYGYTF. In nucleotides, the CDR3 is TGTGCCAGTAGTATAGACGGAATTACCTATGGCTACACCTTC.

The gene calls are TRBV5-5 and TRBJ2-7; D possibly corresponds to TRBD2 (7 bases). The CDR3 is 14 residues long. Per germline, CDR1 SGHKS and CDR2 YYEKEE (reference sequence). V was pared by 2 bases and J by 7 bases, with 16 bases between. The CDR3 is CASSLRGGAGEQYF. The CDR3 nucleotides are TGTGCCAGCAGCTTAAGAGGGGGGGCCGGAGAGCAGTACTTC.

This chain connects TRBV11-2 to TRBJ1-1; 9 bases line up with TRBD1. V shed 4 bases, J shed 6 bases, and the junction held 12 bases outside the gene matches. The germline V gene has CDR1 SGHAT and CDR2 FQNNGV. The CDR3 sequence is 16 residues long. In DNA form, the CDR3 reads TGTGCCAGCAGCTCCTCAATCGGGACAGGGTTTGCTGAAGCTTTCTTT. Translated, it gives CASSSSIGTGFAEAFF. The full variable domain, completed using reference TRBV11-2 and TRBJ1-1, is EAGVAQSPRYKIIEKRQSVAFWCNPISGHATLYWYQQILGQGPKLLIQFQNNGVVDDSQLPKDRFSAERLKGVDSTLKIQPAKLEDSAVYLCASSSSIGTGFAEAFFGQGTRLTVV.

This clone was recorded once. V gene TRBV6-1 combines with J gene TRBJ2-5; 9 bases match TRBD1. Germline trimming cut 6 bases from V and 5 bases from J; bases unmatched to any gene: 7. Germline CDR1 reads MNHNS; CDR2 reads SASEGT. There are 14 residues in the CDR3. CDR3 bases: TGTGCCAGCAGGGCAACAGGGGGCGGGGAGACCCAGTACTTC. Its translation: CASRATGGGETQYF.

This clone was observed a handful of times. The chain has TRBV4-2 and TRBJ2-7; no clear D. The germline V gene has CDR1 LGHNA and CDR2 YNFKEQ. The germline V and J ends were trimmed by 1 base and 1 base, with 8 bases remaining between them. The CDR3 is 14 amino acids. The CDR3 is CASSQGIGSYEQYF. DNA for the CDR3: TGTGCCAGCAGCCAAGGCATCGGGTCCTACGAGCAGTACTTC.